This TCR beta chain was captured by sequencing in a study of blood T cell repertoires in COVID-19. For the study at large: COVID-19 samples, acute and convalescent, were from the United States, Italy and Spain. Nucleic acid was either cDNA or gDNA, and it came from T cells, B-cell-depleted T cells, or PBMCs.

Germline V gene lookup returns CDR1 GTSNPN and CDR2 SVGIG (reference sequence). V shed 1 base and J shed 1 base, with 15 bases lying between them. This CDR3 has 16 residues. Per the study methods: Amplifying reference gene primers gave estimates of nucleated cell counts. Sequencing was performed with immunoSEQ multiplex PCR; in TCRdb, only in-frame clones are kept and a portion is missing. The V and J calls and clone size were taken over from that table, and D and trimming were inferred from the DNA. The table records about 53,000 clones, roughly 90% of them present only once. This clonotype was sampled from a human donor in a cohort sampled during active COVID-19. What was sequenced was peripheral blood. V and J are TRBV30 and TRBJ2-3; possible D gene TRBD2, 6 bases. The CDR3 DNA is TGTGCCTGGAGTGGGTGGGAGGATCCTGGCACAGATACGCAGTATTTT. Translation: CAWSGWEDPGTDTQYF. Together with reference TRBV30 and TRBJ2-3, the CDR3 gives the full variable domain: SQTIHQWPATLVQPVGSPLSLECTVEGTSNPNLYWYRQAAGRGLQLLFYSVGIGQISSEVPQNLSASRPQDRQFILSSKKLLLSDSGFYLCAWSGWEDPGTDTQYFGPGTRLTVL.